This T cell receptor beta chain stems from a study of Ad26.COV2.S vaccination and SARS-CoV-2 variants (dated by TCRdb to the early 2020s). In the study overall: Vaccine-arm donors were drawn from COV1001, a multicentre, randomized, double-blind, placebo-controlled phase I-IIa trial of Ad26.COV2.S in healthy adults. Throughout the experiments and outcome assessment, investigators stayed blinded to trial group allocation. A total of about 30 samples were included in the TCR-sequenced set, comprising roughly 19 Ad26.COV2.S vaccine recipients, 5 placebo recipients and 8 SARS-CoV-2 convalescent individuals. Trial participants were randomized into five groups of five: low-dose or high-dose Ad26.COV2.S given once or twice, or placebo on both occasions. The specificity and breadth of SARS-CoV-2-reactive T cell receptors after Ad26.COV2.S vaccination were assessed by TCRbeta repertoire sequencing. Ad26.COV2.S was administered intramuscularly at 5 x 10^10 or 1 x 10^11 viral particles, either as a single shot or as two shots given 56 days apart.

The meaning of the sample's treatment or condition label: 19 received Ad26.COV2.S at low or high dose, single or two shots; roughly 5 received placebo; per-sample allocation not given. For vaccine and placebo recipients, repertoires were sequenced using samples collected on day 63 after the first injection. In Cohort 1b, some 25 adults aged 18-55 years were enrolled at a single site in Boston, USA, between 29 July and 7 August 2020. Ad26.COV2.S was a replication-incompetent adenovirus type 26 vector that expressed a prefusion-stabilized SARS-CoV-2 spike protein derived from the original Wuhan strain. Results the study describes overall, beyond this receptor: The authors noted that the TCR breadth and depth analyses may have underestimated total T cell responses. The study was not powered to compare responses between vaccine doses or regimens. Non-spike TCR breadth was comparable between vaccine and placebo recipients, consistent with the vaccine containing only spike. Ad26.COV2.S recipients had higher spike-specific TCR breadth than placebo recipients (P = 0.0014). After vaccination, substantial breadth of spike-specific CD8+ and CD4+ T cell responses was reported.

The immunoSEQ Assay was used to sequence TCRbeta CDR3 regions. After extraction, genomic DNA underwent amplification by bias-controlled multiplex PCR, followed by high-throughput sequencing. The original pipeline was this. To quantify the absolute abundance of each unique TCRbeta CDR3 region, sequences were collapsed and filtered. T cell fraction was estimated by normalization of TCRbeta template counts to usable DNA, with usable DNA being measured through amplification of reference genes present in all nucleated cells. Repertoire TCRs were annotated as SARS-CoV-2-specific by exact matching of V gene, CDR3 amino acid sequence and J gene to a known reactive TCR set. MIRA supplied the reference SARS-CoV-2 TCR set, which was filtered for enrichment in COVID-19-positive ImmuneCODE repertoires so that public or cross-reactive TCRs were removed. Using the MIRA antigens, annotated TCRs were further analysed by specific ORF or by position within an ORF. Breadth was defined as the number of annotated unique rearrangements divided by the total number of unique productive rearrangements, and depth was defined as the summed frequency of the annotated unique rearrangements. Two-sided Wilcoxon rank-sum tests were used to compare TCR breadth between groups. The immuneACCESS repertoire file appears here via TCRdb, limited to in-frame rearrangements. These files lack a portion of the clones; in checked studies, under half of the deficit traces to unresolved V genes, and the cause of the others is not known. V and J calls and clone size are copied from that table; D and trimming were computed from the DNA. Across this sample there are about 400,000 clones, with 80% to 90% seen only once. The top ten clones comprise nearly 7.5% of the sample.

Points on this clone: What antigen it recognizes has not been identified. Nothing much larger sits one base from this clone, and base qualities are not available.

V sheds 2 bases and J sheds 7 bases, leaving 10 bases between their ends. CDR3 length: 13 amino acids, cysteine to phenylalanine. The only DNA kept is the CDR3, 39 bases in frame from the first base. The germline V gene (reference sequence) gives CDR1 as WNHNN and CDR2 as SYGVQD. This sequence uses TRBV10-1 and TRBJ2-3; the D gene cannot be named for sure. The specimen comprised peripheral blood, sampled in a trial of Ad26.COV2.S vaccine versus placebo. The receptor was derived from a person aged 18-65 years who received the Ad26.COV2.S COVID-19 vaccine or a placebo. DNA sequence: TGCGCCAGCAGTGAGAAAGAACACTATACGCAGTATTTT. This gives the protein CASSEKEHYTQYF.